This entry lists 22 T cell receptor beta chains sequenced from one sample in a study of CD8 T cells in Susac syndrome. The RNA input was about 0.5 to 1 ug, and it was reverse transcribed with random hexamers. TCRdb itself ran the immunoSEQ multiplex PCR reads through MiXCR, one entry per CDR3 protein. The repertoire holds 120,000 or so distinct CDR3 sequences, with more than 90% as singletons. What was sequenced was CD8+ T cells from PBMCs. The receptors come from a human donor with Susac syndrome.

The chain uses TRBV5-5 and TRBJ2-1, with 12 nucleotides matching TRBD1. V shed 2 bases and J 4 bases; nucleotides not matched to a gene: 4. The CDR3 spans 16 residues. Germline V lookup: CDR1 SGHKS, CDR2 YYEKEE (reference sequence). The CDR3 nucleotides are TGTGCCAGCAGCTTAAAGGGACAGGGGGCGTACAATGAGCAGTTCTTC. This gives the protein CASSLKGQGAYNEQFF.

V gene TRBV30 combines with J gene TRBJ1-1, with D tentatively TRBD1 (5 bases). The CDR3 sequence is 11 residues long. Per germline, CDR1 GTSNPN and CDR2 SVGIG (reference sequence). Trimming cost V 3 bases and J 11 bases, with 13 bases left between them. DNA for the CDR3: TGTGCCTGGAGGCAAGGATGGGGGGCTTTCTTT. Protein: CAWRQGWGAFF.

This chain links TRBV12-5 with TRBJ1-4, with a tentative D call TRBD1 (5 bases). V gave up 1 base and J gave up 6 bases, with 15 bases separating them. CDR3 length: 16 residues. CDR1 is LGHNT, CDR2 FRNRAP, per germline. The DNA for the CDR3 is TGTGCTAGTGGTTTGGCAGACAGTTCCGGTGATGAAAAACTGTTTTTT. The encoded protein is CASGLADSSGDEKLFF.

The gene calls are TRBV6-2 or TRBV6-3 and TRBJ2-7; D tentatively fits TRBD1 or TRBD2 (5 bases each). This CDR3 is built from 14 residues. Deletions cut 0 bases from V and 3 bases from J, with 9 bases between. CDR1 and CDR2 (germline): MNHEY, SVGEGT. This chain's CDR3 is CASSYSIGGYEQYF. DNA of the CDR3: TGTGCCAGCAGTTACTCTATTGGGGGCTACGAGCAGTACTTC.

V gene TRBV30 combines with J gene TRBJ2-1; D is possibly TRBD2 (5 bases). V was trimmed by 4 bases and J by 0 bases, leaving 10 bases between them. This CDR3 is 14 amino acids long. Germline-derived CDR1 and CDR2 are GTSNPN and SVGIG (reference sequence). The CDR3 DNA is TGTGCCTGGAACTCTCTAGCCTCCTACAATGAGCAGTTCTTC. This gives the protein CAWNSLASYNEQFF.

The chain employs TRBV29-1 and TRBJ2-3; D is unresolved. The CDR3 runs 15 residues. Trimming cost V 4 bases and J 1 base, with 15 bases left between them. Germline CDR1 and CDR2: SQVTM and ANQGSEA. The CDR3 sequence is CSVGLTSSGTDTQYF. The DNA for the CDR3 is TGCAGCGTTGGGCTGACCTCTTCGGGCACAGATACGCAGTATTTT.

This clonotype was recorded only once. V is TRBV30 and J is TRBJ2-7, with 8 nucleotides matching TRBD1. The CDR3 is 14 residues long. The V gene's germline CDR1 is GTSNPN and CDR2 SVGIG (reference sequence). Germline trimming cut 0 bases from V and 2 bases from J; bases unmatched to any gene: 3. The CDR3 is CAWSVLDRAYEQYF. The CDR3 nucleotides read TGTGCCTGGAGTGTATTGGACAGGGCCTACGAGCAGTACTTC.

V usage is TRBV6-1 and J usage is TRBJ2-7; D is possibly TRBD2 (5 bases). The V gene lost 3 bases and the J gene lost 0 bases, with 9 bases spanning the gap. Germline V gene sequence: CDR1 MNHNS, CDR2 SASEGT. The CDR3 contains 14 residues. The CDR3 DNA reads as TGTGCCAGCAGTGATAACGGGGACTCCTACGAGCAGTACTTC. This gives the protein CASSDNGDSYEQYF.

The chain uses TRBV7-9 and TRBJ1-2; the D is unclear. V shed 4 bases and J shed 8 bases, with 20 bases lying between them. Germline CDR1 is SEHNR and CDR2 is FQNEAQ (reference sequence). The CDR3 has 15 amino acids. CDR3 region: CASSSPLAARGGYTF. CDR3 DNA sequence: TGTGCCAGCAGCTCCCCCCTGGCGGCCCGGGGAGGCTACACCTTC.

This clonotype is a singleton in its sample. The chain is built from TRBV12-3 or TRBV12-4 and TRBJ2-7; D is possibly TRBD1 or TRBD2 (6 bases each). V lost 5 bases, J lost 5 bases, and 10 bases lay in between. The CDR3 extends over 12 amino acids. The DNA for the CDR3 is TGTGCCAGCAGTACCGGGGGCGACGAGCAGTACTTC. This gives the protein CASSTGGDEQYF.

V usage is TRBV3-1 and J usage is TRBJ1-2; maybe TRBD1 (5 bases). The germline CDR1 and CDR2 sequences are LGHDT and YNNKEL (reference sequence). The CDR3 is made up of 15 amino acids. With 0 bases removed from V and 3 bases from J, the gap between germline ends came to 11 bases. CDR3 in DNA: TGTGCCAGCAGCCAAGATAGTCGGGGGGACTATGGCTACACCTTC. This encodes CASSQDSRGDYGYTF.

V and J are TRBV30 and TRBJ2-1, with 9 bases fitting TRBD2. J lost 6 bases, V lost 1 base, and 1 base had no gene match. Germline loops: CDR1 GTSNPN, CDR2 SVGIG (reference sequence). The CDR3 runs to 13 residues. The DNA of the CDR3 is TGTGCCTGGAGTGAGGGACTAGCCAATGAGCAGTTCTTC. The encoded protein is CAWSEGLANEQFF.

The V and J genes are TRBV2 and TRBJ2-1, with 9 bases lining up with TRBD2. With V trimmed by 2 bases and J by 8 bases, 10 bases remained unmatched. Germline lookup yields CDR1 SNHLY and CDR2 FYNNEI. The CDR3 is 16 residues long. CDR3 sequence (DNA): TGTGCCAGCAGTGAAAGGCGGGAGGGCCTCGGCCATGAGCAGTTCTTC. Residues: CASSERREGLGHEQFF.

The genes are TRBV12-5 and TRBJ2-7; D may correspond to TRBD1 or TRBD2 (5 bases each). The V end was cut by 6 bases, the J end by 5 bases, with 20 bases between. Looked up from germline, CDR1 is LGHNT and CDR2 is FRNRAP. The CDR3 has 15 residues. Here the CDR3 reads CASGPSRDRGHEQYF. CDR3 nucleotide sequence: TGTGCTAGTGGCCCGTCCCGGGACCGAGGCCACGAGCAGTACTTC.

The chain joins TRBV6-5 to TRBJ1-1; D not resolved. This CDR3 has 15 residues. Germline V gene data show CDR1 as MNHEY and CDR2 as SVGAGI. Between the trimmed V and J ends, which lost 2 bases and 2 bases, there was a span of 12 bases. The CDR3 region is CASSYGIPGNTEAFF. CDR3 nucleotides: TGTGCCAGCAGTTACGGTATCCCGGGAAACACTGAAGCTTTCTTT.

V and J are TRBV15 and TRBJ1-2; tentative D call: TRBD1 (5 bases). V lost 0 bases and J 0 bases, leaving 11 bases between the germline ends. Germline loops: CDR1 LNHNV, CDR2 YYDKDF (reference sequence). The CDR3 runs 16 residues. The CDR3 loop reads CATSRDKGAPNYGYTF. CDR3 DNA sequence: TGTGCCACCAGCAGAGATAAAGGGGCACCTAACTATGGCTACACCTTC.

The V and J genes are TRBV19 and TRBJ1-1; tentatively, D is TRBD1 (6 bases). CDR1 and CDR2 from the germline V gene are LNHDA and SQIVND (reference sequence). V dropped 6 bases and J dropped 5 bases, with 10 bases sitting between them. This CDR3 has 12 residues. CDR3 nucleotide sequence: TGTGCCAGTAGAAAAGGGGGGACTGAAGCTTTCTTT. This encodes CASRKGGTEAFF.

The genes are TRBV4-2 and TRBJ2-7; maybe TRBD2 (6 bases). Germline V CDR1 and CDR2: LGHNA, YNFKEQ. The germline V and J ends were trimmed by 5 bases and 7 bases, with 18 bases remaining between them. The CDR3 sequence is 14 residues long. CDR3 DNA: TGTGCCAGCAGCAACCGGGACTCCATGGGGGAGCAGTACTTC. Its protein product is CASSNRDSMGEQYF.

This clonotype was detected only once. V and J are TRBV30 and TRBJ1-1; D is ambiguous. Germline assignment: CDR1 GTSNPN and CDR2 SVGIG (reference sequence). CDR3 length equals 11 residues. V shed 1 base and J shed 2 bases, with 2 bases lying between them. In DNA form, the CDR3 reads TGTGCCTGGAGTGACAACACTGAAGCTTTCTTT. Translating gives CAWSDNTEAFF.

The chain joins TRBV20-1 to TRBJ2-1; TRBD2 matches 8 bases. CDR3 length: 15 residues. Germline V CDR1 and CDR2: DFQATT, SNEGSKA (reference sequence). The trim removed 5 bases at V and 0 bases at J, leaving 6 bases unmatched. The CDR3: CSADPGTSSYNEQFF. The DNA of the CDR3 is TGCAGTGCTGACCCCGGGACTAGCTCCTACAATGAGCAGTTCTTC.

This chain uses TRBV7-3 with TRBJ2-1; 12 nucleotides agree with TRBD2. The trim removed 0 bases at V and 8 bases at J, leaving 5 bases unmatched. Germline V gene lookup returns CDR1 SGHTA and CDR2 FQGTGA. This CDR3 comprises 16 residues. The CDR3 region is CASSLTLAGGRDEQFF. The CDR3 bases are TGTGCCAGCAGCTTAACCCTAGCGGGGGGGCGCGATGAGCAGTTCTTC.

CDR3 loop: CAAGLTEDTEAFF. CDR3 coding DNA: TGTGCCGCAGGGTTGACTGAGGACACTGAAGCTTTCTTT. The chain combines TRBV19 with TRBJ1-1, with D tentatively TRBD1 (5 bases). CDR1 is LNHDA, CDR2 SQIVND, per germline (reference sequence). The CDR3 runs 13 residues. V dropped 11 bases and J dropped 3 bases, with 16 bases sitting between them.